These 18 T cell receptor beta chains were sequenced from one sample in a study of blood T cell repertoires in COVID-19 (dated by TCRdb to the early 2020s). The library was generated by the immunoSEQ multiplex PCR assay. The table was pulled from immuneACCESS by TCRdb, which kept in-frame rearrangements only. Such tables lose some clones; where checked, under half of the loss comes from unresolved V genes, and the rest has no known cause. In all, the sample holds approximately 300,000 clones, and roughly four fifths of those were seen once. 15% to 19% of the sample is in the top ten clones. Sequenced input: peripheral blood. Every receptor here comes from a person between 65 and 79 years old with COVID-19, enrolled during active disease.

The chain combines TRBV11-1 with TRBJ2-5, with D tentatively TRBD1 (6 bases). V dropped 5 bases and J dropped 5 bases, with 15 bases sitting between them. The CDR3 loop spans 14 amino acids. CDR1 and CDR2 (germline): SGHAT, FQDESV (reference sequence). CDR3 nucleotide sequence: TGTGCCAGCAGCCTACAGGGTAGTTTGGAGACCCAGTACTTC. Encoded protein: CASSLQGSLETQYF.

V gene TRBV25-1 combines with J gene TRBJ1-6; TRBD1 matches at 7 bases. Germline V lookup: CDR1 MGHDK, CDR2 SYGVNS. CDR3 size: 15 residues. The V and J ends lost 6 bases and 4 bases, in that order; junction bases with no gene match: 6. CDR3 coding DNA: TGTGCCAGCAGGGGACAGCGGGTTTATAATTCACCCCTCCACTTT. It translates to CASRGQRVYNSPLHF.

The chain links TRBV29-1 to TRBJ2-1; maybe TRBD1 (5 bases). Trimming removed 7 bases at V and 1 base at J, with 11 bases between. CDR1 is SQVTM, CDR2 ANQGSEA, per germline. The CDR3 runs to 13 residues. CDR3 residues: CSAVDSSYNEQFF. In DNA form, the CDR3 reads TGCAGCGCCGTCGACAGTTCCTACAATGAGCAGTTCTTC.

This clone was observed once. The chain employs TRBV14 and TRBJ2-2, with TRBD1 identical over 9 bases. Germline CDR1 is SGHDN and CDR2 is FVKESK. This CDR3 comprises 17 residues. The junction had 7 bases not matched to a gene; V was cut back by 0 bases and J by 5 bases. In DNA form, the CDR3 reads TGTGCCAGCAGCCAAGACGGCGTGACAGGGGGTACCGGGGAGCTGTTTTTT. This gives the protein CASSQDGVTGGTGELFF.

V is TRBV6-5 and J is TRBJ1-5, with no clear D. Germline V CDR1 and CDR2: MNHEY, SVGAGI. The V gene lost 6 bases and the J gene lost 0 bases, with 12 bases spanning the gap. CDR3 length: 15 residues. CDR3 sequence (DNA): TGTGCCAGCAGGGAGGAAGGGTATAGCAATCAGCCCCAGCATTTT. Protein: CASREEGYSNQPQHF.

Many counts were recorded for this clone. This chain uses TRBV30 with TRBJ1-5; 10 positions match TRBD1. Per the germline V gene, CDR1 is GTSNPN and CDR2 is SVGIG (reference sequence). The CDR3 consists of 15 residues. V lost 7 bases, J lost 0 bases, and 6 bases stayed unmatched. CDR3 loop: CAYRQGANSNQPQHF. CDR3 nucleotide sequence: TGTGCCTACCGACAGGGGGCAAATAGCAATCAGCCCCAGCATTTT.

This chain joins TRBV19 and TRBJ2-2; D ambiguous. Trimming removed 8 bases from V and 0 bases from J, with 10 bases in between. Germline V lookup: CDR1 LNHDA, CDR2 SQIVND (reference sequence). The CDR3 runs to 14 residues. CDR3 protein: CASHSLANTGELFF. The CDR3 nucleotides are TGTGCCAGTCATAGCCTAGCGAACACCGGGGAGCTGTTTTTT.

This clone was recorded a few times. Other DNA sequences in this sample translate to the same CDR3. CDR3 nucleotide sequence: TGTGCCAGCAGCTTAGGGACTAGCGGAAGCACAGATACGCAGTATTTT. The encoded protein is CASSLGTSGSTDTQYF. The V and J genes are TRBV7-3 and TRBJ2-3, with 11 positions matching TRBD2. This CDR3 has 16 amino acids. CDR1 and CDR2 from the germline V gene are SGHTA and FQGTGA. V shed 2 bases, J shed 0 bases, and the junction held 1 base outside the gene matches.

The chain links TRBV3-1 (or the pseudogene TRBV3-2) to TRBJ2-3; 10 nucleotides line up with TRBD2. The CDR3 loop spans 15 amino acids. Trimming took 3 bases from V and 0 from J; bases not matched to a gene: 0. Germline CDR1 is LGHDT and CDR2 is YNNKEL (reference sequence). The CDR3 is CASSQTSGSTDTQYF. Here the CDR3 DNA reads TGTGCCAGCAGCCAGACTAGCGGGAGCACAGATACGCAGTATTTT.

With regard to this clone: The germline gene is not matched at one end of the junction; a read error may be the cause. The chain combines TRBV20-1 with TRBJ2-7; a weak D match, TRBD1 (5 bases). The V gene's germline CDR1 is DFQATT and CDR2 SNEGSKA (reference sequence). The CDR3 extends over 12 amino acids. The CDR3 spells CSASPTRTHPNF. CDR3 coding DNA: TGCAGTGCGAGTCCCACTCGGACACACCCCAACTTC.

V gene TRBV28 combines with J gene TRBJ1-5; TRBD1 might be the D (6 bases). The CDR3 consists of 14 residues. Trimming removed 8 bases at V and 4 bases at J, with 15 bases between. Germline V lookup: CDR1 MDHEN, CDR2 SYDVKM. CDR3 region: CASGRLRGNQPQHF. CDR3 sequence (DNA): TGTGCCAGCGGACGTTTAAGGGGGAATCAGCCCCAGCATTTT.

J is TRBJ1-5 and V is TRBV28; D is uncertain. Germline CDR1 MDHEN, CDR2 SYDVKM. CDR3 length: 14 amino acids. Trimming took off 0 bases at V and 2 bases at J, with 5 bases between the two ends. The CDR3 coding sequence is TGTGCCAGCAGTTTATGGCAGGGCAATCAGCCCCAGCATTTT. Its protein product is CASSLWQGNQPQHF.

On this clone: The same CDR3 also results from other DNA sequences found in this sample. The chain couples TRBV7-3 to TRBJ2-1, with 16 nucleotides matching TRBD2. Germline CDR1 reads SGHTA; CDR2 reads FQGTGA. The junction had 7 bases not matched to a gene; V was cut back by 5 bases and J by 9 bases. The CDR3 contains 16 residues. The CDR3 region is CASSTTGTSGRVEQFF. DNA of the CDR3: TGTGCCAGCAGCACTACCGGGACTAGCGGGAGGGTTGAGCAGTTCTTC.

Note on this clone: At the DNA level, this CDR3 is encoded by other sequences in the same sample as well. This chain joins TRBV9 and TRBJ1-4, with D maybe TRBD1 (5 bases). Looked up from germline, CDR1 is SGDLS and CDR2 is YYNGEE. The germline V and J ends were trimmed by 3 bases and 0 bases, with 9 bases remaining between them. The length of the CDR3 is 15 residues. The CDR3 reads CASSARQSTNEKLFF. DNA for the CDR3: TGTGCCAGCAGCGCTAGACAGTCAACTAATGAAAAACTGTTTTTT.

The sample holds one count of this clone. This sequence joins TRBV6-6 and TRBJ1-1; TRBD1 is a possible D gene (6 bases). CDR1 and CDR2 from the germline V gene are MNHNY and SVGAGI (reference sequence). Trimming shortened V by 4 bases and J by 7 bases, and 19 bases separated the two germline ends. This CDR3 comprises 15 residues. CDR3 amino acids: CASSSTGRGAIEAFF. The CDR3 bases are TGTGCCAGCAGTTCCACAGGGAGGGGGGCCATTGAAGCTTTCTTT.

This chain links TRBV25-1 with TRBJ1-1, with unresolved D. V was shortened by 1 base and J by 8 bases, with 17 bases between the two germline ends. CDR1 is MGHDK and CDR2 is SYGVNS in the germline V gene. This CDR3 has 15 amino acids. The CDR3 here is CASSESWGVRTEAFF. The CDR3 nucleotides are TGTGCCAGCAGTGAATCTTGGGGAGTCAGGACCGAAGCTTTCTTT. The full variable domain, rest sourced from reference TRBV25-1 and TRBJ1-1, is EADIYQTPRYLVIGTGKKITLECSQTMGHDKMYWYQQDPGMELHLIHYSYGVNSTEKGDLSSESTVSRIRTEHFPLTLESARPSHTSQYLCASSESWGVRTEAFFGQGTRLTVV.

The chain is built from TRBV5-4 and TRBJ2-5; the match to TRBD1 covers 7 bases. The J segment lost 1 base and the V segment lost 4 bases, leaving 4 bases of the junction unmatched. Germline lookup yields CDR1 SGHNT and CDR2 YYREEE (reference sequence). This CDR3 comprises 14 residues. In DNA form, the CDR3 reads TGTGCCAGCAGCCTGGGACAGCTCCAAGAGACCCAGTACTTC. It is translated as CASSLGQLQETQYF.

The rearrangement links TRBV24-1 to TRBJ2-7; TRBD1 might be the D (7 bases). V was clipped by 9 bases and J by 3 bases, with 14 bases between them. Germline CDR1 and CDR2: KGHDR and SFDVKD. CDR3 length: 13 amino acids. Here the CDR3 reads CATAQGGGYEQYF. The CDR3 nucleotides read TGTGCCACCGCTCAGGGGGGTGGCTACGAGCAGTACTTC.